Listed below are T cell receptor beta chains from one sample, sequenced in a study of shared clonotypes between healthy human individuals. The data were produced by immunoSEQ multiplex PCR, yet TCRdb's version contains in-frame clones alone and is incomplete. The data hold some 2.1 million clones, with approximately 92% observed a single time. Sequenced sample: naive CD8+ T cells from PBMCs. These receptors originate from a man between 18 and 29 years old in good health. Some clones in this sample may be carry-over from other donors' samples. Both conserved end residues are part of each CDR3. Each record gives: clone size, J gene, D gene, V gene, CDR3 length, CDR3 protein, CDR3 DNA. A D gene is named only where the DNA matches it firmly. Some rows have no size entry. The others give once, few or many, or a class for an expanded clone.

. TRBJ2-5 TRBD2 TRBV14 14 CASSQGIAGETQYF TGTGCCAGCAGCCAAGGTATAGCGGGAGAGACCCAGTACTTC
. TRBJ2-7 . TRBV27 16 CASSLSTGVGSYEQYF TGTGCCAGCAGTTTATCTACGGGGGTCGGGTCCTACGAGCAGTACTTC
. TRBJ1-1 . TRBV29-1 13 CSVERGQNTEAFF TGCAGCGTTGAACGGGGGCAGAACACTGAAGCTTTCTTT
once TRBJ1-4 TRBD1 TRBV11-2 13 CASSLGTGEKLFF TGTGCCAGCAGCTTAGGGACAGGAGAAAAACTGTTTTTT
. TRBJ2-2 . TRBV28 12 CASTKNTGELFF TGTGCCAGCACGAAAAACACCGGGGAGCTGTTTTTT
. TRBJ2-3 TRBD2 TRBV4-1 17 CASSQANGGRDTDTQYF TGCGCCAGCAGCCAAGCAAACGGCGGGAGGGATACAGATACGCAGTATTTT
few TRBJ1-1 TRBD1 TRBV5-1 14 CASSTRQGNTEAFF TGCGCCAGCAGTACAAGACAGGGAAACACTGAAGCTTTCTTT
. TRBJ2-7 . TRBV28 14 CASSLLATRFEQYF TGTGCCAGCAGTTTACTGGCCACGCGATTCGAGCAGTACTTC
. TRBJ2-7 . TRBV27 13 CASSYGGTYEQYF TGTGCCAGCAGTTACGGCGGGACCTACGAGCAGTACTTC
. TRBJ2-2 . TRBV10-3 15 CAISDFGGYPGELFF TGTGCCATCAGTGACTTTGGGGGCTACCCCGGGGAGCTGTTTTTT
. TRBJ2-5 . TRBV7-9 16 CASSLWAGRFQETQYF TGTGCCAGCAGCTTGTGGGCAGGGCGTTTTCAAGAGACCCAGTACTTC
. TRBJ2-7 TRBD1 TRBV10-2 13 CAIQSDRGSEQYF TGCGCCATCCAATCGGACAGGGGGTCCGAGCAGTACTTC